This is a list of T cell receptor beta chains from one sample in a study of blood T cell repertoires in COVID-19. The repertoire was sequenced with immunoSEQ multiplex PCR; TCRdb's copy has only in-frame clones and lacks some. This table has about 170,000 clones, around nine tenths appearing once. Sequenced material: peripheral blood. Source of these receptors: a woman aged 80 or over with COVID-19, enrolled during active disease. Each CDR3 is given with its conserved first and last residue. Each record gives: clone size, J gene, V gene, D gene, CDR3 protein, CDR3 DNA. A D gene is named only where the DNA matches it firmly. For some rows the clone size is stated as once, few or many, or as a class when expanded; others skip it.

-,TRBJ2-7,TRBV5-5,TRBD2,CASSVGTSGAEQYF,TGTGCCAGCAGCGTGGGGACTAGCGGGGCCGAGCAGTACTTC
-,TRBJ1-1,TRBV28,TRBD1,CASRLTAGTGNTEAFF,TGTGCCAGCAGACTAACCGCCGGGACAGGGAACACTGAAGCTTTCTTT
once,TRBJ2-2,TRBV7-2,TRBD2,CASTLTSGSTGELFF,TGTGCCAGCACCCTGACTAGCGGGAGCACCGGGGAGCTGTTTTTT
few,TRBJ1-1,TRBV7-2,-,CASSLRRGGTEAFF,TGTGCCAGCAGCCTCCGACGGGGAGGTACTGAAGCTTTCTTT
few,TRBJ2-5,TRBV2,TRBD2,CASSGVILGLATGETQYF,TGTGCCAGCAGTGGGGTTATTCTGGGACTAGCGACGGGAGAGACCCAGTACTTC
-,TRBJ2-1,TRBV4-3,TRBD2,CASSQEGGSFNEQFF,TGCGCCAGCAGCCAGGAGGGCGGGAGTTTTAATGAGCAGTTCTTC
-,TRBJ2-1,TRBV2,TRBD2,CASRPPSGSYNEQFF,TGTGCCAGCAGACCTCCTAGCGGCTCCTACAATGAGCAGTTCTTC
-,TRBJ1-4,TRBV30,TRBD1,CAWKWDRGGPNEKLFF,TGTGCCTGGAAATGGGACAGGGGTGGCCCTAATGAAAAACTGTTTTTT
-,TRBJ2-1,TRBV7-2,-,CASSLAPGEVGEQFF,TGTGCCAGCAGCTTAGCTCCGGGAGAAGTAGGTGAGCAGTTCTTC
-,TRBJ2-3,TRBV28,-,CASSSWGSGSTDTQYF,TGTGCCAGCAGTTCGTGGGGTAGCGGTAGCACAGATACGCAGTATTTT
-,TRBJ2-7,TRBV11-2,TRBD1,CASSNTGGRRYYEQYF,TGTGCCAGCAGTAATACAGGGGGCCGGAGGTATTACGAGCAGTACTTC
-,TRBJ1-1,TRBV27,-,CASSLGRNTEAFF,TGTGCCAGCAGTTTAGGCAGGAACACTGAAGCTTTCTTT
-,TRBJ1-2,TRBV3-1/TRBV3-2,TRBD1,CASSFAGGGGYTF,TGTGCCAGCAGCTTTGCAGGGGGCGGCGGCTACACCTTC
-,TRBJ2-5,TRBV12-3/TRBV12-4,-,CASAGTGKETQYF,TGTGCCAGCGCCGGGACTGGAAAAGAGACCCAGTACTTC
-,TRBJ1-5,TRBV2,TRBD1,CASSDRGVGQPQHF,TGTGCCAGCAGCGACAGGGGTGTCGGGCAGCCCCAGCATTTT
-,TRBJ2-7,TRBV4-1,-,CASSPNVVESYEQYF,TGCGCCAGCAGCCCCAATGTTGTGGAGTCCTACGAGCAGTACTTC
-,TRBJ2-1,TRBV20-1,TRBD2,CSASPISGRDYNEQFF,TGCAGTGCTAGTCCGATTAGCGGGAGGGACTACAATGAGCAGTTCTTC
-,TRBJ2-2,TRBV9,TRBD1,CASSEGQVVNTGELFF,TGTGCCAGCAGCGAGGGACAGGTCGTGAACACCGGGGAGCTGTTTTTT
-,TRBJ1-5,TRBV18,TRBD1,CASSFNRGSNQPQHF,TGTGCCAGCTCATTTAACAGGGGAAGCAATCAGCCCCAGCATTTT
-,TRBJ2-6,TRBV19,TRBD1,CASSLSGTDGANVLTF,TGTGCCAGTAGCCTTTCTGGGACAGACGGGGCCAACGTCCTGACTTTC
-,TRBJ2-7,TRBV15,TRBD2,CATTSGRAWDEQYF,TGTGCCACCACTAGCGGGAGGGCCTGGGACGAGCAGTACTTC
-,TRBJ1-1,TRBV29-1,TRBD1,CAGTGTGTEAFF,TGCGCCGGGACAGGGACGGGAACTGAAGCTTTCTTT
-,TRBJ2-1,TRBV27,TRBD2,CASRRRLAGGITLSYNEQFF,TGTGCCAGCCGACGACGACTAGCGGGAGGGATAACCCTCTCCTACAATGAGCAGTTCTTC
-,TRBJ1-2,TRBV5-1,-,CASSPEGGVYGYTF,TGCGCCAGCAGCCCCGAAGGAGGGGTCTATGGCTACACCTTC
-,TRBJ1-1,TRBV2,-,CASVQERNTEAFF,TGTGCCAGCGTCCAGGAAAGAAACACTGAAGCTTTCTTT
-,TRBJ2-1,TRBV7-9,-,CASSLDTGPEQFF,TGTGCCAGCAGCTTAGATACCGGTCCCGAGCAGTTCTTC
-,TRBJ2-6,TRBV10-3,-,CAISEQEASGANVLTF,TGTGCCATCAGTGAGCAAGAAGCCTCTGGGGCCAACGTCCTGACTTTC
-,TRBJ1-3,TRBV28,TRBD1,CASSARTGVPGNTIYF,TGTGCCAGCAGTGCACGTACAGGGGTTCCTGGAAACACCATATATTTT
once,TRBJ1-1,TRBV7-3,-,CASSLGGLGQNTEAFF,TGTGCCAGCAGCTTAGGAGGTCTAGGCCAGAACACTGAAGCTTTCTTT
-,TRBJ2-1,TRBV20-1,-,CSASRRAGTYNEQFF,TGCAGTGCTAGTCGGAGAGCGGGTACCTACAATGAGCAGTTCTTC
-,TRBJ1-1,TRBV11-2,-,CASSLAGSEGTEAFF,TGTGCCAGCAGCCTTGCGGGGTCGGAGGGCACTGAAGCTTTCTTT
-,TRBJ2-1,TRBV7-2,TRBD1,CASSLTGAYNEQFF,TGTGCCAGCAGCTTAACAGGGGCCTACAATGAGCAGTTCTTC
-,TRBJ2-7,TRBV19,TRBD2,CASSLLSRGGYEQYF,TGTGCCAGTAGCCTATTGAGTCGCGGGGGCTACGAGCAGTACTTC